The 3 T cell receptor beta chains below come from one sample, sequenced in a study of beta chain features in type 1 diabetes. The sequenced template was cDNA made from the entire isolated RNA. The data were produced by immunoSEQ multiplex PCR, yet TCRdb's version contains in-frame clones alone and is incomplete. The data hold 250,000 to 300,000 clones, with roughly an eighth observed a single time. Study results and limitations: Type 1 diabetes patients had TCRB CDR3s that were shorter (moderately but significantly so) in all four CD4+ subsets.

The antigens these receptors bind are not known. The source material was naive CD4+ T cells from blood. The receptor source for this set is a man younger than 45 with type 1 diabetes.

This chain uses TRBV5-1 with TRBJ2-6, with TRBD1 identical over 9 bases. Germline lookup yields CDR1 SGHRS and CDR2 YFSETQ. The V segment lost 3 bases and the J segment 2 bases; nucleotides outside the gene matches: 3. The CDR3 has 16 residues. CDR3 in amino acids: CASSSQGATGANVLTF. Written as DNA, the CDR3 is TGCGCCAGCAGCTCACAGGGGGCGACTGGGGCCAACGTCCTGACTTTC.

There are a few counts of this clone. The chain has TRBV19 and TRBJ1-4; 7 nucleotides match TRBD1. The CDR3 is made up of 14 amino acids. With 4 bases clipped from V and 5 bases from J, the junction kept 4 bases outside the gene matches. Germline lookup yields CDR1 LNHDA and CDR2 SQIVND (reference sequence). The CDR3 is CASSRGGYNEKLFF. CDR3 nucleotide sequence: TGTGCCAGTAGTAGAGGGGGCTACAATGAAAAACTGTTTTTT.

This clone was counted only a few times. The CDR3 bases are TGTGCCAGCAGCCCCAGGGGTTCTGGGGCCAACGTCCTGACTTTC. Translating it yields CASSPRGSGANVLTF. The gene calls are TRBV11-2 and TRBJ2-6; a weak D match, TRBD1 (6 bases). Germline V gives CDR1 SGHAT, CDR2 FQNNGV. CDR3 length: 15 residues. V was shortened by 5 bases and J by 1 base, with 9 bases between the two germline ends.